This TCR beta chain is from a study of shared clonotypes between healthy human individuals. V lost 8 bases and J lost 1; bases outside the gene matches: 11. The length of the CDR3 is 17 residues. Germline V CDR1 and CDR2: MNHEY, SMNVEV (reference sequence). TCRdb's table, derived via immunoSEQ multiplex PCR, lists solely in-frame clones and lacks some. This sample has around 1,900,000 clones, with 85% to 95% found just once. CD8 cells classed as naive were CD45RO-negative and positively selected for CCR7, excluding terminally differentiated effector memory CD45RA+ cells. This sequence joins TRBV27 and TRBJ1-1; 12 positions match TRBD1. The sequence was obtained from a man between 18 and 35 years old in good health. Some clones in this sample may be carry-over from other donors' samples. Source material: naive CD8+ T cells from PBMCs. The CDR3 region has the DNA TGTGCCAGCGGCCGTTACGGGACAGGGGGCGCGAACACTGAAGCTTTCTTT. It encodes CASGRYGTGGANTEAFF.